The entry below describes one T cell receptor beta chain. Its antigen remains undetermined. No base-level quality is on record; no much larger clone is a single base apart. TCRbeta CDR3 regions were amplified from genomic DNA using the immunoSEQ Assay, a bias-controlled multiplex PCR. On the study's bioinformatics: Nucleated cell counts per sample were estimated from amplification of reference gene primers within the assay. Sequence reads were collapsed and filtered to measure the absolute abundance of every unique TCRbeta CDR3 rearrangement. For each sample, productive Simpson clonality was calculated by taking the square root of Simpson's diversity index across productive rearrangements. The table comes from immuneACCESS by way of TCRdb, which keeps in-frame sequences with V and J called. Part of the clones is missing from these tables; in studies checked, under half for an unresolved V gene and the rest for unknown reasons. The DNA gave D and trimming, while V, J and clone size come from that table. This sample holds roughly 280,000 clones; around four fifths were observed only once. Under 5.5% of the sample belongs to the ten largest clones.

The data were obtained in a study of blood T cell repertoires in COVID-19 (TCRdb year 2020). About the full investigation: Samples from collaborators originated in the United States, Italy and Spain and spanned both the acute and convalescent phases of COVID-19. The prospective study material was composed of cDNA or gDNA derived from T cells, B-cell-depleted T cells, or PBMCs. The dataset comprised deeply sampled blood TCRbeta repertoires from subjects exposed to, actively infected with, or recovered from COVID-19. The repertoires were released in a freely available public database meant as a resource for research on the immune response to SARS-CoV-2. Samples came from the ongoing ImmuneRACE study (first 160 participants) plus 1,254 subjects from 6 global collaborators. Sample metadata almost always included a de-identified subject ID, COVID-19 status, age in years and sex. Where HLA class I and class II types were available, the types were taken from metadata supplied by the sample provider, not from assay-based typing. The paper's findings and limits, for the study overall: Clinical and demographic metadata were provided uncurated, with the amount varying by source and participant.

The germline V gene specifies MNHEY as CDR1 and SVGEGT as CDR2. Inclusive of the bounding cysteine and phenylalanine, the CDR3 is 15 residues long. Of all the DNA, just the CDR3 is kept, 45 bases in frame from base 1. V loses 4 bases of germline sequence and J loses 5 bases, and the interval between the two ends is 14 bases. Whole blood was collected in K2EDTA tubes by collaborating institutions according to the institutions' own protocols. For TCRbeta analysis, collaborators shipped samples in one of three forms: frozen whole blood, isolated PBMCs, or DNA extracted from either of those sample types.

This sequence was found in a man in his fifties or sixties with acute or convalescent COVID-19. This chain is built from TRBV6-2 or TRBV6-3 and TRBJ1-4, with an unclear D gene assignment. The source material was peripheral blood. The CDR3 region has the sequence CASSSFREGNEKLFF. The DNA is as follows: TGTGCCAGCAGTTCCTTCCGTGAGGGCAATGAAAAACTGTTTTTT.